The 11 T cell receptor beta chains below come from one sample, sequenced in a study of control samples from healthy donors and cancer patients. The data were produced by immunoSEQ multiplex PCR, yet TCRdb's version contains in-frame clones alone and is incomplete. The sample lists some 150,000 clones; approximately 88% were seen once. Sequencing was performed on blood. These receptors all come from a man under 40 in good health.

By share, this clone counts as medium-sized. The chain couples TRBV21-1 to TRBJ2-7; TRBD1, the D gene given by the table, was not confirmed from the DNA. TRBV21-1 corresponds to a pseudogene. The CDR3 covers 15 residues. The CDR3, as DNA: TGTGCCAGCAGCAAGGGACAGGGGACACTCGACGAGCAGTACTTC. Protein product: CASSKGQGTLDEQYF.

This chain links TRBV28 with TRBJ1-2; 7 nucleotides match TRBD1. Germline assignment: CDR1 MDHEN and CDR2 SYDVKM. The CDR3 extends over 14 amino acids. V shed 5 bases and J 4 bases; nucleotides not matched to a gene: 7. The CDR3 DNA sequence: TGTGCCAGCAGTCCCATGACAGGGTCCTATGGCTACACCTTC. Protein product: CASSPMTGSYGYTF.

V usage is TRBV9 and J usage is TRBJ2-2; D not resolved. The germline CDR1 and CDR2 sequences are SGDLS and YYNGEE. Between the trimmed V and J ends, which lost 3 bases and 1 base, there was a span of 10 bases. The length of the CDR3 is 15 residues. This CDR3 is CASSAHVRNTGELFF. The CDR3 region has the DNA TGTGCCAGCAGCGCCCACGTCAGGAACACCGGGGAGCTGTTTTTT.

This clone was seen a few times. J is TRBJ1-2 and V is TRBV20-1; 8 nucleotides line up with TRBD1. Germline V gene lookup returns CDR1 DFQATT and CDR2 SNEGSKA (reference sequence). CDR3 size: 15 residues. J gave up 4 bases and V 3 bases, and 10 bases lay outside the gene matches. CDR3 DNA sequence: TGCAGTGCTAGTGGAGTCAGGGGGCTTCCCTATGGCTACACCTTC. Translated: CSASGVRGLPYGYTF.

The chain links TRBV2 to TRBJ1-5, with TRBD1 identical over 9 bases. With 6 bases clipped from V and 5 bases from J, the junction kept 5 bases outside the gene matches. CDR3 size: 14 residues. Germline V gives CDR1 SNHLY, CDR2 FYNNEI. CDR3 protein: CASRGQGWDQPQHF. The CDR3 nucleotides read TGTGCCAGCAGGGGACAGGGTTGGGATCAGCCCCAGCATTTT.

The CDR3 here is CASSLGQGAAYEQYF. In DNA form, the CDR3 reads TGTGCCAGCAGCTTAGGACAGGGGGCAGCCTACGAGCAGTACTTC. The chain recombines TRBV7-2 with TRBJ2-7, with 10 bases lining up with TRBD1. V trimming: 1 base; J trimming: 2 bases; junction bases outside the gene matches: 2. Germline lookup yields CDR1 SGHTA and CDR2 FQGNSA. The length of the CDR3 is 15 residues.

This clone was seen a handful of times. This chain joins TRBV11-2 and TRBJ2-3, with 10 bases aligning to TRBD2. From germline, CDR1 is SGHAT and CDR2 FQNNGV. The CDR3 has 15 residues. The V gene end was trimmed by 3 bases and the J gene end by 0 bases; junction bases not matched to a gene: 0. The CDR3 is CASSLTSGSTDTQYF. The CDR3 DNA reads TGTGCCAGCAGCTTGACTAGCGGGAGCACAGATACGCAGTATTTT.

The gene calls are TRBV19 and TRBJ2-1, with TRBD2 identical over 7 bases. The V segment lost 3 bases and the J segment 6 bases; nucleotides outside the gene matches: 2. Looked up from germline, CDR1 is LNHDA and CDR2 is SQIVND (reference sequence). The CDR3 length is 13 residues. This CDR3 is CASSILAGNEQFF. The CDR3, as DNA: TGTGCCAGTAGTATCTTAGCGGGCAATGAGCAGTTCTTC. Variable domain in full (rest from reference TRBV19 and TRBJ2-1): DGGITQSPKYLFRKEGQNVTLSCEQNLNHDAMYWYRQDPGQGLRLIYYSQIVNDFQKGDIAEGYSVSREKKESFPLTVTSAQKNPTAFYLCASSILAGNEQFFGPGTRLTVL.

This chain uses TRBV2 with TRBJ1-2; D gene uncertain. Germline CDR1 reads SNHLY; CDR2 reads FYNNEI. The CDR3 totals 10 residues. V was trimmed by 8 bases and J by 5 bases, leaving 6 bases between them. The CDR3 loop is CASGEYGYTF. The CDR3, as DNA: TGTGCCAGCGGAGAATATGGCTACACCTTC.

V gene TRBV7-2 combines with J gene TRBJ1-4; a weak D match, TRBD1 (5 bases). Germline V gene data show CDR1 as SGHTA and CDR2 as FQGNSA. This CDR3 comprises 14 residues. Trimming took 3 bases from V and 4 from J, leaving 9 bases between them. The DNA for the CDR3 is TGTGCCAGCAGCTTCAAGGGGAGTAATGAAAAACTGTTTTTT. It translates to CASSFKGSNEKLFF.

J is TRBJ2-2 and V is TRBV27; no firm D call. Between the trimmed V and J ends, which lost 2 bases and 0 bases, there was a span of 7 bases. This CDR3 is built from 15 residues. Germline CDR1 is MNHEY and CDR2 is SMNVEV (reference sequence). CDR3: CASSLIMSNTGELFF. DNA for the CDR3: TGTGCCAGCAGTTTAATAATGTCGAACACCGGGGAGCTGTTTTTT.